This passage covers 20 T cell receptor beta chains from one sample sequenced in a study of lung T cells in sarcoidosis with Löfgren's syndrome. TCRdb re-derived calls from the reads in MiXCR, one entry per CDR3 protein. There are roughly 20,000 distinct CDR3 sequences in the sample; roughly a fifth occur only once, and less than 5% lies in the top ten. Source material: CD4+ T cells from PBMCs. These receptors originate from a human donor with sarcoidosis (Löfgren's syndrome or another form), or a control subject (not recorded which).

With regard to this clonotype: This sequence may be a read error, since a much larger clone differs from it by one base. The V call is TRBV24-1, the J call TRBJ2-1; 8 nucleotides align to TRBD2. CDR3 size: 14 residues. Germline V gene sequence: CDR1 KGHDR, CDR2 SFDVKD. CDR3 sequence (DNA): TGTGCCACCAGTGACCCCGGGGGGGGCAATAAGCAGTTCTTC. It yields the protein CATSDPGGGNKQFF.

This clonotype was counted only a few times. The chain uses TRBV5-4 and TRBJ1-1; perhaps TRBD1 as D (5 bases). Germline assignment: CDR1 SGHNT and CDR2 YYREEE (reference sequence). V was pared by 0 bases and J by 1 base, with 10 bases between. The CDR3 consists of 15 residues. The CDR3 coding sequence is TGTGCCAGCAGCTTGGGGACACTCCCGAACACTGAAGCTTTCTTT. The encoded protein is CASSLGTLPNTEAFF.

On this clonotype: This clone may be a read error of a much larger clone one base away. This sequence joins TRBV29-1 and TRBJ2-7; TRBD1 agrees at 12 bases. The trim removed 6 bases at V and 5 bases at J, leaving 11 bases unmatched. The CDR3 has 15 amino acids. Germline values: CDR1 SQVTM, CDR2 ANQGSEA. The CDR3 is CSVGSPGTGGHEQYF. CDR3 sequence (DNA): TGCAGCGTCGGGTCCCCCGGGACAGGGGGCCACGAGCAGTACTTC.

This clonotype is labeled medium-sized. V gene TRBV6-1 combines with J gene TRBJ2-1, with 7 nucleotides matching TRBD1. The CDR3 length is 14 residues. CDR1 is MNHNS and CDR2 is SASEGT in the germline V gene. Losses at the gene ends were 10 bases for V and 1 base for J; bases not matched to a gene: 7. The CDR3 reads CATDTGVSYNEQFF. The CDR3, as DNA: TGTGCCACCGACACAGGGGTATCCTACAATGAGCAGTTCTTC.

This clonotype came up many times. This CDR3 is CASSPLQAGSYNEQFF. CDR3 bases: TGTGCCAGTAGTCCCTTACAGGCGGGCTCCTACAATGAGCAGTTCTTC. The chain carries TRBV19 and TRBJ2-1, with D tentatively TRBD1 or TRBD2 (5 bases each). This CDR3 spans 16 amino acids. Germline assignment: CDR1 LNHDA and CDR2 SQIVND (reference sequence). Trimming shortened V by 5 bases and J by 0 bases, and 14 bases separated the two germline ends. Complete variable domain (other parts from reference TRBV19 and TRBJ2-1): DGGITQSPKYLFRKEGQNVTLSCEQNLNHDAMYWYRQDPGQGLRLIYYSQIVNDFQKGDIAEGYSVSREKKESFPLTVTSAQKNPTAFYLCASSPLQAGSYNEQFFGPGTRLTVL.

This clonotype came up a few times. The chain couples TRBV4-2 to TRBJ2-4; possible D gene TRBD2, 6 bases. V was pared by 0 bases and J by 8 bases, with 14 bases between. CDR1 is LGHNA and CDR2 is YNFKEQ in the germline V gene. This CDR3 has 15 amino acids. The CDR3 nucleotides are TGTGCCAGCAGCCAAGATTGGCGGGACTTTGACATTCAGTACTTC. Translation gives CASSQDWRDFDIQYF.

The table lists this clonotype with a few counts. A single base separates this from a much larger clone, so it may be a read error. The CDR3 carries no conserved terminal phenylalanine or tryptophan, so it likely arises from a read error. The chain carries TRBV19 and TRBJ1-5, with D uncertain. In germline, CDR1 is LNHDA, CDR2 SQIVND (reference sequence). V was cut by 4 bases and J by 4 bases, with 11 bases left in between. The CDR3 is 14 residues long. This CDR3 is CASSRGDPNQPQHS. Here the CDR3 DNA reads TGTGCCAGTAGTAGGGGAGACCCAAATCAGCCCCAGCATTCT.

Regarding this clonotype: A clone one base away is much larger, so this may be a read error. This chain uses TRBV29-1 with TRBJ1-2; weak D call: TRBD1 (5 bases). Trimming took 3 bases from V and 7 from J, leaving 12 bases between them. The germline CDR1 and CDR2 sequences are SQVTM and ANQGSEA. CDR3 size: 12 residues. DNA of the CDR3: TGCAGCGTTGAGGATAGGGGCTTTGGCTACACCTTC. It encodes CSVEDRGFGYTF.

As for this clonotype: Given a much more abundant clone one base away, this may be a read error. The CDR3 nucleotides read TGTGCCAGCAGCCAAGACGCCTACAATCAGCCCCAGCATTTT. Its protein product is CASSQDAYNQPQHF. This chain uses TRBV4-2 with TRBJ1-5, with D unclear. Looked up from germline, CDR1 is LGHNA and CDR2 is YNFKEQ. CDR3 size: 14 residues. Trimming shortened V by 0 bases and J by 3 bases, and 6 bases separated the two germline ends.

This clonotype has just a few counts. This chain joins TRBV11-2 and TRBJ2-6, with 7 nucleotides matching TRBD1. Germline V gene lookup returns CDR1 SGHAT and CDR2 FQNNGV. The CDR3 length is 16 residues. The junction had 6 bases not matched to a gene; V was cut back by 5 bases and J by 2 bases. CDR3 nucleotides: TGTGCCAGCAGCATCCCGCAGGGGGCTGGGGCCAACGTCCTGACTTTC. It is translated as CASSIPQGAGANVLTF.

At least ten counts were recorded for this clonotype. This chain connects TRBV2 to TRBJ2-2, with unresolved D. The ends were cut back, 5 bases at V and 2 bases at J, with 15 bases in the middle. The CDR3 length is 16 residues. CDR1 and CDR2 (germline): SNHLY, FYNNEI. DNA of the CDR3: TGTGCCAGCAGTCGAAGCCCAACCAAAAACACCGGGGAGCTGTTTTTT. As protein: CASSRSPTKNTGELFF.

With respect to this clonotype: A clone one base away is much larger, so this may be a read error. This rearrangement joins TRBV5-1 to TRBJ1-2; D is unresolved. CDR1 and CDR2 (germline): SGHRS, YFSETQ. V shed 7 bases and J shed 6 bases, with 22 bases lying between them. This CDR3 has 15 amino acids. The CDR3 DNA sequence: TGCGCCAGCGGCAAGGGTGGTTCAGGATTGAATGGCTACACCTTC. Translation: CASGKGGSGLNGYTF. Combining the CDR3 with reference TRBV5-1 and TRBJ1-2 gives the whole variable domain KAGVTQTPRYLIKTRGQQVTLSCSPISGHRSVSWYQQTPGQGLQFLFEYFSETQRNKGNFPGRFSGRQFSNSRSEMNVSTLELGDSALYLCASGKGGSGLNGYTFGSGTRLTVV.

Regarding this clonotype: This may be a read error, as it is one base from a much larger clone. The chain employs TRBV4-2 and TRBJ2-7, with D maybe TRBD1 (6 bases). Between the trimmed V and J ends, which lost 1 base and 3 bases, there was a span of 16 bases. Germline CDR1 LGHNA, CDR2 YNFKEQ. The CDR3 spans 16 residues. This CDR3 is CASSQGQDSNYYEQYF. In nucleotides, the CDR3 is TGTGCCAGCAGCCAAGGTCAGGACAGCAATTACTACGAGCAGTACTTC.

This clonotype has only a few counts. A much larger clone lies a single base off, so this may be a read error. The V call is TRBV4-3, the J call TRBJ1-2; D unclear. The germline gives CDR1 LGHNA, CDR2 YSLEER. The CDR3 is 13 residues long. CDR3 sequence: CASGQGSFYGYTF. DNA of the CDR3: TGCGCCAGCGGCCAAGGTTCCTTCTATGGCTACACCTTC.

The V and J genes are TRBV7-2 and TRBJ2-7, with D perhaps matching TRBD2 (6 bases). V was trimmed by 5 bases and J by 5 bases, leaving 22 bases between them. Looked up from germline, CDR1 is SGHTA and CDR2 is FQGNSA. CDR3 size: 16 residues. The CDR3 DNA is TGTGCCAGCAGCCGCAATACGACGAGGAGGGGCAACGAGCAGTACTTC. It translates to CASSRNTTRRGNEQYF.

This clonotype occurred many times. The chain links TRBV5-8 to TRBJ1-1; the D is unclear. V shed 1 base and J shed 1 base, with 5 bases lying between them. Germline V gene data show CDR1 as SGHTS and CDR2 as YDEGEE. This CDR3 is 13 amino acids long. CDR3 DNA sequence: TGTGCCAGCAGCTTGAATAAGAACACTGAAGCTTTCTTT. Translated, it gives CASSLNKNTEAFF.

To note about this clonotype: This may be a read error: a much more frequent sequence differs by one nucleotide. This chain joins TRBV30 and TRBJ2-3; D gene uncertain. The V and J ends lost 0 bases and 4 bases respectively, with 8 bases between them. Germline-derived CDR1 and CDR2 are GTSNPN and SVGIG (reference sequence). The CDR3 extends over 13 amino acids. This CDR3 is CAWSVPGPDTQYF. The CDR3 DNA is TGTGCCTGGAGTGTACCCGGTCCAGATACGCAGTATTTT.

In the case of this clonotype: A much larger clone sits a single nucleotide away, making a read error possible. It is likely a read error, because the conserved phenylalanine at the end of the CDR3 is missing. Because the CDR3's place on the DNA is in doubt, the DNA is left out and the CDR3 is given as listed by TCRdb. The chain's CDR3 is CASGLLERFVL. V and J are TRBV3-1 and TRBJ1-2. Germline CDR1 LGHDT, CDR2 YNNKEL (reference sequence). The CDR3 length is 11 residues, termini included.

By proportion, this clonotype is medium-sized. The gene calls are TRBV20-1 and TRBJ1-5, with D possibly matching TRBD1 (6 bases). Germline V gives CDR1 DFQATT, CDR2 SNEGSKA (reference sequence). The CDR3 consists of 13 residues. Trimming removed 0 bases from V and 9 bases from J, with 12 bases in between. The CDR3 is CSAREVGGGPQHF. In nucleotides, the CDR3 is TGCAGTGCTAGAGAGGTAGGGGGTGGGCCCCAGCATTTT.

In this sample, this clonotype is medium-sized. The chain recombines TRBV7-6 with TRBJ2-3; TRBD1 might be the D (6 bases). The CDR3 has 16 residues. V was pared by 5 bases and J by 3 bases, with 18 bases between. Germline V CDR1 and CDR2: SGHVS, FNYEAQ. The CDR3, as DNA: TGTGCCAGCAGCCCAGGGGTGGGCAGGGTTACAGATACGCAGTATTTT. This translates into CASSPGVGRVTDTQYF.